Below are 10 T cell receptor beta chains sequenced from a single sample in a study of a mutant IDH1 vaccine in newly diagnosed glioma. No antigens are known for them. Described time point: week 35, safety follow-up. A single vaccine dose contained 300 ug of mutant IDH1 20-mer peptide, and topical imiquimod was used with it. Generated by immunoSEQ multiplex PCR, the TCRdb table keeps only in-frame clones and is missing some. Of about 27,000 clones in the sample, more than 60% were seen once. The specimen was PBMCs, collected from a glioma patient whose treatment included an IDH1 peptide vaccine. Receptors originate from a man aged 45-60 years with glioma.

The V call is TRBV5-5, the J call TRBJ1-5, with 7 bases lining up with TRBD1. From germline, CDR1 is SGHKS and CDR2 YYEKEE (reference sequence). Losses at the gene ends were 0 bases for V and 6 bases for J; bases not matched to a gene: 6. CDR3 length: 15 amino acids. Here the CDR3 reads CASSLERQGTQPQHF. DNA for the CDR3: TGTGCCAGCAGCTTGGAACGACAGGGAACTCAGCCCCAGCATTTT.

J is TRBJ2-5 and V is TRBV5-1; 8 bases line up with TRBD1. The V gene's germline CDR1 is SGHRS and CDR2 YFSETQ. Losses at the gene ends were 4 bases for V and 4 bases for J; bases not matched to a gene: 6. CDR3 length: 14 residues. Here the CDR3 DNA reads TGCGCCAGCAGCGGAACAGGGGGTATAGAGACCCAGTACTTC. This gives the protein CASSGTGGIETQYF.

The J gene is TRBJ1-2, the V gene TRBV4-3; the D gene is possibly TRBD1 (6 bases). Trimming removed 8 bases from V and 8 bases from J, with 15 bases in between. Looked up from germline, CDR1 is LGHNA and CDR2 is YSLEER. The CDR3 consists of 12 residues. CDR3 coding DNA: TGCGCCAGCGACCTCGGGGGGGGCGGCTACACCTTC. Translated: CASDLGGGGYTF.

This clone was counted between two and nine times. One end of the junction does not line up with germline, which may come from a read error. The V and J genes are TRBV7-8 and TRBJ1-2; tentative D call: TRBD1 (5 bases). Germline V CDR1 and CDR2: SGHVS, FQNEAQ. This CDR3 has 13 amino acids. CDR3 amino acids: CASSLEAGEGYTF. In DNA, the CDR3 is TGTGCCAGCAGTTTAGAAGCGGGGGAGGGCTACACCTTC.

CDR3: CASSVQRQAYEQYF. The CDR3 DNA is TGTGCCAGCAGTGTCCAGCGGCAAGCTTACGAGCAGTACTTC. This chain links TRBV2 with TRBJ2-7; D is perhaps TRBD2 (5 bases). The CDR3 is made up of 14 amino acids. Germline CDR1 SNHLY, CDR2 FYNNEI. The V end lost 4 bases, the J end lost 4 bases, and 14 bases lay between the germline ends.

This clone was seen only a few times. The rearrangement uses TRBV7-9 and TRBJ1-2, with 7 bases aligning to TRBD1. The germline V gene encodes CDR1 SEHNR and CDR2 FQNEAQ (reference sequence). Trimming took 5 bases from V and 5 from J; bases not matched to a gene: 5. CDR3 size: 13 residues. CDR3 in DNA: TGTGCCAGCAGCCCAGGGGGATGGTATGGCTACACCTTC. It translates to CASSPGGWYGYTF.

This clone was counted a few times. This chain uses TRBV9 with TRBJ1-1; D is undetermined. This CDR3 has 13 amino acids. V was shortened by 4 bases and J by 11 bases, with 18 bases between the two germline ends. Germline CDR1 reads SGDLS; CDR2 reads YYNGEE. For the CDR3, the DNA is TGTGCCAGCAGCCCTTGGACGGAGGAGCGGGCTTTCTTT. This sequence encodes CASSPWTEERAFF. Using reference TRBV9 and TRBJ1-1 for the parts outside the CDR3, the full variable domain is DSGVTQTPKHLITATGQRVTLRCSPRSGDLSVYWYQQSLDQGLQFLIQYYNGEERAKGNILERFSAQQFPDLHSELNLSSLELGDSALYFCASSPWTEERAFFGQGTRLTVV.

The chain links TRBV5-1 to TRBJ2-7; maybe TRBD2 (5 bases). The germline gives CDR1 SGHRS, CDR2 YFSETQ. The CDR3 covers 14 residues. The V and J ends lost 4 bases and 0 bases respectively, with 11 bases between them. CDR3 DNA: TGCGCCAGCAGCGGTAGCGAGCCCTCCTACGAGCAGTACTTC. Translating gives CASSGSEPSYEQYF.

The chain carries TRBV28 and TRBJ1-2; D perhaps matches TRBD1 (5 bases). V lost 2 bases and J lost 5, with 12 bases in between. CDR1 and CDR2 (germline): MDHEN, SYDVKM. The CDR3 is 14 amino acids. CDR3 loop: CASSLVRSGYGYTF. The DNA of the CDR3 is TGTGCCAGCAGTTTAGTCAGGTCAGGGTATGGCTACACCTTC.

Only a few counts were recorded for this clone. The chain carries TRBV30 and TRBJ1-2; the match to TRBD1 covers 8 bases. CDR1 is GTSNPN and CDR2 is SVGIG in the germline V gene (reference sequence). The CDR3 contains 14 residues. V trimming: 3 bases; J trimming: 1 base; junction bases outside the gene matches: 4. DNA for the CDR3: TGTGCCTGGAGGCAGGGGGCCGGTAACTATGGCTACACCTTC. Protein product: CAWRQGAGNYGYTF.